The 17 T cell receptor beta chains below were found in one sample sequenced in a study of T cells in Graves' hyperthyroidism and ophthalmopathy (dated by TCRdb to about 2019). The library was produced with multiplex PCR. Sequencing instrument: Illumina HiSeq 2000. The TCR beta CDR3 regions were amplified from the RNA transcripts. For the first round of RT-PCR on the TCR CDR3, the HTBI primer set was used together with the Qiagen OneStep RT-PCR kit. The public sequencing data were trimmed at Q25 with fastp and processed into clonotypes with MiXCR by TCRdb, which kept only in-frame beta chains. Every CDR3 protein is listed once, alongside the most common genes and DNA of its rows. The sample table shows hundreds of thousands of distinct CDR3 sequences, and 14% are seen once. Of the sample, less than 6% falls within the top ten clones. Sequencing input: blood. The receptors shown here come from a woman aged 25 to 39 with Graves' hyperthyroidism that later progressed to Graves' ophthalmopathy.

This clonotype was observed a handful of times. A read error is possible here, since a much larger clone lies one base away. J is TRBJ1-5 and V is TRBV12-3 or TRBV12-4; 9 nucleotides match TRBD1. The length of the CDR3 is 18 residues. After removal of 8 bases from V and 2 bases from J, the junction contained 16 bases not matched to a gene. For the CDR3, the DNA is TGTGCCAGCCTAACATCGGACAGGGGCTTGACTGGCAATCAGCCCCAGCATTTT. As protein: CASLTSDRGLTGNQPQHF.

This clonotype has more than one count but fewer than ten. The chain employs TRBV4-2 and TRBJ2-2, with TRBD2 matching over 9 bases. This CDR3 has 17 residues. V shed 3 bases and J 13 bases; nucleotides not matched to a gene: 18. Germline V gene data show CDR1 as LGHNA and CDR2 as YNFKEQ. CDR3 loop: CASSQDFSGSRDLGLFF. The CDR3 DNA follows: TGTGCCAGCAGCCAGGATTTTAGCGGGAGTAGAGATCTGGGGCTGTTTTTT.

This clonotype was recorded many times. The CDR3 is CASSLVLGGTEAFF. The CDR3 DNA reads as TGTGCCAGCAGCTTAGTTCTGGGAGGCACTGAAGCTTTCTTT. The chain has TRBV11-2 and TRBJ1-1; D gene ambiguous. The CDR3 runs 14 residues. Germline V CDR1 and CDR2: SGHAT, FQNNGV. The V and J ends lost 1 base and 4 bases respectively, with 10 bases between them.

The chain carries TRBV6-1 and TRBJ2-5, with D possibly matching TRBD2 (6 bases). The CDR3 length is 12 residues. The V end was cut by 2 bases, the J end by 7 bases, with 8 bases between. Germline-derived CDR1 and CDR2 are MNHNS and SASEGT. The CDR3: CASSEQGGTQYF. CDR3 coding DNA: TGTGCCAGCAGTGAACAGGGAGGGACCCAGTACTTC.

CDR3 residues: CSALGSGIGAKNIQYF. In DNA, the CDR3 is TGCAGTGCCCTTGGGTCGGGGATTGGGGCCAAAAACATTCAGTACTTC. The gene calls are TRBV20-1 and TRBJ2-4; D is perhaps TRBD2 (5 bases). Germline CDR1 and CDR2: DFQATT and SNEGSKA (reference sequence). The CDR3 is 16 residues long. The V and J ends lost 6 bases and 1 base respectively, with 19 bases between them.

CDR3 sequence reads: CASSLDGDRTYNEQFF. In nucleotides, the CDR3 is TGTGCCAGCAGCTTAGATGGGGACAGAACTTACAATGAGCAGTTCTTC. This chain uses TRBV11-3 with TRBJ2-1; TRBD1 agrees at 7 bases. Per the germline V gene, CDR1 is SGHNT and CDR2 is YENEEA. V was pared by 0 bases and J by 4 bases, with 6 bases of the junction left unmatched. This CDR3 comprises 16 residues.

The chain has TRBV28 and TRBJ2-7; TRBD1 might be the D (5 bases). The V end was cut by 4 bases, the J end by 5 bases, with 18 bases between. The CDR3 runs 15 residues. In germline, CDR1 is MDHEN, CDR2 SYDVKM. The CDR3 DNA reads TGTGCCAGCAGTTCCCCAGGTCAGGGTGGGGACGAGCAGTACTTC. Protein product: CASSSPGQGGDEQYF.

This clonotype has at least ten counts. The V gene is TRBV3-1, the J gene TRBJ1-3; maybe TRBD1 (6 bases). V lost 3 bases to trimming and J lost 2 bases, with 8 bases between them. CDR3 length: 14 amino acids. The germline V gene encodes CDR1 LGHDT and CDR2 YNNKEL (reference sequence). In DNA, the CDR3 is TGTGCCAGCAGCCACCGACAGGCTGGAAACACCATATATTTT. Translation gives CASSHRQAGNTIYF.

This clonotype was counted ten times or more. The chain uses TRBV6-1 and TRBJ2-3; D gene unclear. Trimming took off 2 bases at V and 5 bases at J, with 2 bases between the two ends. The CDR3 extends over 11 amino acids. Per the germline V gene, CDR1 is MNHNS and CDR2 is SASEGT. The CDR3 bases are TGTGCCAGCAGTGAACTAGATACGCAGTATTTT. Translated: CASSELDTQYF.

This clonotype was observed many times. The V gene is TRBV27, the J gene TRBJ2-2, with TRBD1 matching over 7 bases. The CDR3 is made up of 16 amino acids. Germline V CDR1 and CDR2: MNHEY, SMNVEV (reference sequence). After removal of 3 bases from V and 2 bases from J, the junction contained 6 bases not matched to a gene. The CDR3 bases are TGTGCCAGCAGTTTCTCGGGACAGCATAACACCGGGGAGCTGTTTTTT. Translation: CASSFSGQHNTGELFF.

V gene TRBV28 combines with J gene TRBJ2-7, with 15 bases matching TRBD2. Germline V gene data show CDR1 as MDHEN and CDR2 as SYDVKM. This CDR3 is built from 20 residues. This chain's CDR3 is CASLTEGGLAGGVRENEQYF. The CDR3, as DNA: TGTGCTTCGTTAACAGAAGGGGGACTAGCGGGAGGAGTACGTGAAAACGAGCAGTACTTC. Looking up the rest from reference TRBV28 and TRBJ2-7 gives the full variable domain: DVKVTQSSRYLVKRTGEKVFLECVQDMDHENMFWYRQDPGLGLRLIYFSYDVKMKEKGDIPEGYSVSREKKERFSLILESASTNQTSMYLCASLTEGGLAGGVRENEQYFGPGTRLTVT.

The CDR3 loop reads CASSFAGVEQYF. CDR3 nucleotides: TGTGCCAGCAGTTTTGCGGGTGTCGAGCAGTACTTC. V usage is TRBV12-3 or TRBV12-4 and J usage is TRBJ2-7, with a weak D call TRBD2 (5 bases). This CDR3 region has 12 residues. V lost 3 bases to trimming and J lost 6 bases, with 9 bases between them.

This clonotype was recorded many times. V is TRBV27 and J is TRBJ2-5; TRBD2 matches 10 bases. CDR1 is MNHEY, CDR2 SMNVEV, per germline (reference sequence). V gave up 6 bases and J gave up 3 bases; unmatched junction bases: 4. The CDR3 is made up of 14 amino acids. The CDR3 region has the DNA TGTGCCAGCAGCGGACTAGCGGCTGAAGAGACCCAGTACTTC. Protein product: CASSGLAAEETQYF.

The genes are TRBV13 and TRBJ2-1; 10 bases align to TRBD1. The CDR3 extends over 14 amino acids. The V segment lost 6 bases and the J segment 12 bases; nucleotides outside the gene matches: 11. Per the germline V gene, CDR1 is PRHDT and CDR2 is FYEKMQ (reference sequence). The CDR3 region is CASSTGTGVIWQFF. DNA of the CDR3: TGTGCCAGCAGTACCGGGACAGGGGTGATTTGGCAGTTCTTC. Full variable domain (outside the CDR3, taken from reference TRBV13 and TRBJ2-1): AAGVIQSPRHLIKEKRETATLKCYPIPRHDTVYWYQQGPGQDPQFLISFYEKMQSDKGSIPDRFSAQQFSDYHSELNMSSLELGDSALYFCASSTGTGVIWQFFGPGTRLTVL.

This clonotype was picked up many times. J is TRBJ2-5 and V is TRBV27, with 8 bases lining up with TRBD1. The CDR3 sequence is 13 residues long. CDR1 is MNHEY and CDR2 is SMNVEV in the germline V gene (reference sequence). J gave up 2 bases and V 6 bases, and 2 bases lay outside the gene matches. The CDR3 reads CASRRQGQETQYF. The CDR3, as DNA: TGTGCCAGCAGACGACAGGGGCAAGAGACCCAGTACTTC.

This clonotype was found many times. The V gene is TRBV28, the J gene TRBJ2-3; possibly TRBD2 for D (5 bases). V gave up 6 bases and J gave up 2 bases, with 6 bases separating them. Germline V gives CDR1 MDHEN, CDR2 SYDVKM. The CDR3 loop spans 12 amino acids. CDR3 residues: CASRDSTDTQYF. CDR3 nucleotide sequence: TGTGCCAGCAGGGACTCCACAGATACGCAGTATTTT.

This clonotype was detected ten times or more. The J gene is TRBJ1-6, the V gene TRBV2; the match to TRBD1 covers 7 bases. With 6 bases clipped from V and 3 bases from J, the junction kept 8 bases outside the gene matches. Germline CDR1 SNHLY, CDR2 FYNNEI. The CDR3 has 16 amino acids. The CDR3 loop reads CASRRGQPFYNSPLHF. CDR3 in DNA: TGTGCCAGCAGGAGGGGGCAGCCCTTCTATAATTCACCCCTCCACTTT.